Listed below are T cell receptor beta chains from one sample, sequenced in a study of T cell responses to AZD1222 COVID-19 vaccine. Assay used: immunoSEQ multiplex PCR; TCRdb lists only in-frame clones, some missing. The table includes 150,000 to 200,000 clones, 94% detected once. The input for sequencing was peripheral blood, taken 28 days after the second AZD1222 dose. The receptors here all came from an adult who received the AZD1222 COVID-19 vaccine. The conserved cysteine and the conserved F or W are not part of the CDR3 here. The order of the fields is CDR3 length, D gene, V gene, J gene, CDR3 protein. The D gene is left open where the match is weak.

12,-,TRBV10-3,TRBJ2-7,AISELDIPYEQY
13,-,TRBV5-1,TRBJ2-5,ASSKDGLGQETQY
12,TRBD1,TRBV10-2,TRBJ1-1,ASSDRGGSTEAF
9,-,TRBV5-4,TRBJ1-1,ASSFNTEAF
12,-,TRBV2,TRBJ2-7,ASKSTGAFDEQY
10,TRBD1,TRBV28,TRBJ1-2,ASSPRQGAYT
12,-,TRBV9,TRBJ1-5,ASSVGGVSQPQH
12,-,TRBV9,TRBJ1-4,ASSVSPNGEKLF
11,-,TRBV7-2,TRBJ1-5,ASSSSLNQPQH
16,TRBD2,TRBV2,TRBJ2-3,ASPRGRLAGLSTDTQY
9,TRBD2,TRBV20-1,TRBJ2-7,SELAGDEQY
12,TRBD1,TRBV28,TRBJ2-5,ASSSPDRAETQY
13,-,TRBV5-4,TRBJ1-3,ASSLESSSGNTIY
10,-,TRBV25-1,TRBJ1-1,ASSPGRTEAF
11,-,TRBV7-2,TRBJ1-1,ASSPFGGLEAF
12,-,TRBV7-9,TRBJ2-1,ASSLTSSYNEQF
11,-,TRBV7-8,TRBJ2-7,ASRGRGSYEQY
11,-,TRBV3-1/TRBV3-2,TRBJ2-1,ASSQGLYWEQF
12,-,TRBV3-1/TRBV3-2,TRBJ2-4,ASSLAVAKNIQY
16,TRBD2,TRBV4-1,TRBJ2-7,ASSQDRFGLAVPYEQY
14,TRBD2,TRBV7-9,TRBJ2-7,ASSSSMASGSYEQY
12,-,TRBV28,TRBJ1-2,ASSFTGGGRDYT
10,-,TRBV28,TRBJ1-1,ATSDLNTEAF
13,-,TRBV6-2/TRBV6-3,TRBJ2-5,ASSSVRTGYGTQY
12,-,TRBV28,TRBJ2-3,ASSHASQTDTQY
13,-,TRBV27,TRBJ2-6,ASTERVSGANVLT
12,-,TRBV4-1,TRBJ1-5,ASSLAGQRQPQH
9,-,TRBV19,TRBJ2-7,ASSFRYEQY
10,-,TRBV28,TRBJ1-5,ASSQGSQPQH
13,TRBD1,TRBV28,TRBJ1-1,ASHLFTDRGTEAF
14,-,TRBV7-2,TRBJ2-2,ASSLAQDPNTGELF
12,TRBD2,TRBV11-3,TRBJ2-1,ASSRGLAGAEQF
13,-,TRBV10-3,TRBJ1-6,AIRLGQLNNSPLH
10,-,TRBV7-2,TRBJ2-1,ASGDFYNEQF
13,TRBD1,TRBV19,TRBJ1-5,ASSKTGTDNQPQH
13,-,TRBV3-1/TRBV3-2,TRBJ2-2,ASSQQGRDPGELF
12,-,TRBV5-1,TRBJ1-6,ASSYDTANSPLH
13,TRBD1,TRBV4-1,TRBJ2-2,ASSPGTGNTGELF
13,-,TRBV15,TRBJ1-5,ATSRSKGVGQPQH
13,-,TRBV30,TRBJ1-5,AWSVGSHENQPQH
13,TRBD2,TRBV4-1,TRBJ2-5,ASSQGLAGVETQY
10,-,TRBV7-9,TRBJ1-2,ASSHGPVGYT
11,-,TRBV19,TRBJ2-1,ASSIGTYNEQF
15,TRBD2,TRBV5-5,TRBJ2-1,ASSSGLAGGANNEQF
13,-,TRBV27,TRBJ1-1,ASSRTGTPNTEAF
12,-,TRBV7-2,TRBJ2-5,ASSWAGTGETQY
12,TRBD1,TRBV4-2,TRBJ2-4,ASSPDRVGNIQY
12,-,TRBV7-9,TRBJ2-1,ASSSPPVHNEQF
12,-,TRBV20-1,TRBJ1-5,SASGGLINQPQH
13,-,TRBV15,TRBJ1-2,ATSRIRETNYGYT
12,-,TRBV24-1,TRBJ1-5,ATSGDISNQPQH
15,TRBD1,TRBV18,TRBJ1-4,ASSPQTGGTTNEKLF
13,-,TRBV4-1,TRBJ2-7,ASSQGGQGNGEQY
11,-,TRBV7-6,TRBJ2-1,ASSGGPYNEQF
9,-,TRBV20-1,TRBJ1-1,SARSGREAF
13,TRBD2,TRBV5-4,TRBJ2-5,ASSKTSGREETQY
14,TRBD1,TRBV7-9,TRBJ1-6,ASSLDGTGVFSPLH
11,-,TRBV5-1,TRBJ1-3,ASSAASGNTIY
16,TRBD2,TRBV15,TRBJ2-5,ATSRVSGTSGLQETQY